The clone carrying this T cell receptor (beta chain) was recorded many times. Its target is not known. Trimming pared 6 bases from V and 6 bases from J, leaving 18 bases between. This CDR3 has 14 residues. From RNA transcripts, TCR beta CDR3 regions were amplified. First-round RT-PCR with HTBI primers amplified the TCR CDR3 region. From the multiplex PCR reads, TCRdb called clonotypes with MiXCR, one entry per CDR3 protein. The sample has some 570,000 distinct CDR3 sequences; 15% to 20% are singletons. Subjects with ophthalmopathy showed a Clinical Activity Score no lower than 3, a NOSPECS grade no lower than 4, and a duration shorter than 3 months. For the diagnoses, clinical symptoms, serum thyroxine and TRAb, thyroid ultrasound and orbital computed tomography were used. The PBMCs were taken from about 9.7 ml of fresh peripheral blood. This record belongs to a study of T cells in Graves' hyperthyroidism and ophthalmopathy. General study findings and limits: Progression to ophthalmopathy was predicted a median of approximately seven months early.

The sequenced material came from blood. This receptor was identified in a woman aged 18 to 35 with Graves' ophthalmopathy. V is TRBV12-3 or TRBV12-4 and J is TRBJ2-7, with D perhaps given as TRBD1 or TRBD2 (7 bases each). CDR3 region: CASSGTGEGGEQYF. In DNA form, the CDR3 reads TGTGCCAGCAGCGGTACAGGGGAGGGCGGCGAGCAGTACTTC.